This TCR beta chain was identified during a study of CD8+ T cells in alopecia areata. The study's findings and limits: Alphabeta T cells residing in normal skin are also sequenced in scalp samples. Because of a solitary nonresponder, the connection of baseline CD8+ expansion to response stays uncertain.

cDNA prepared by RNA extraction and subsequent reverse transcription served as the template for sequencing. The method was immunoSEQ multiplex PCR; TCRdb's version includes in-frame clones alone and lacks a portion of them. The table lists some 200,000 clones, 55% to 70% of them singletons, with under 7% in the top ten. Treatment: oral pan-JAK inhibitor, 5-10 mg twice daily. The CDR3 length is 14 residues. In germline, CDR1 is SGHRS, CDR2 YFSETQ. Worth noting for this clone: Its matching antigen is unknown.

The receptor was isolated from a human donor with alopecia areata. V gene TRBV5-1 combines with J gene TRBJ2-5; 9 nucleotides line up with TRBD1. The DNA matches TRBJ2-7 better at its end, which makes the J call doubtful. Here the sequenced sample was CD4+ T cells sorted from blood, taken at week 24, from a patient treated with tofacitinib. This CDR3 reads CASSRAGQGSEQYF. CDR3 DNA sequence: TGCGCCAGCAGCCGAGCCGGACAGGGGTCCGAGCAGTACTTC.